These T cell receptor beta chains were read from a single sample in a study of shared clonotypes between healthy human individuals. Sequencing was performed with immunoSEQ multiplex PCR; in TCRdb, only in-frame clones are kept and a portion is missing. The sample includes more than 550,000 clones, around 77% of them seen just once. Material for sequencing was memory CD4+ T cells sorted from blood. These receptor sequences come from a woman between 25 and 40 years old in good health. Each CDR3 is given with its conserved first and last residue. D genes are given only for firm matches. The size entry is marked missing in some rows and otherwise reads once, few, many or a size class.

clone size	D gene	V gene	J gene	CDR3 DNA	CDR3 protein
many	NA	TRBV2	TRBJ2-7	TGTGCCAGCAACCGGGACGGGAGCTACGAGCAGTACTTC	CASNRDGSYEQYF
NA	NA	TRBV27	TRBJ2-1	TGTGCCAGCAGGAATCCAAGCGGGTGGTACAATGAGCAGTTCTTC	CASRNPSGWYNEQFF
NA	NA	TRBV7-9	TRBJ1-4	TGTGCCAGCAGCCCCCCCCTCGGGGCGGTTAATGAAAAACTGTTTTTT	CASSPPLGAVNEKLFF
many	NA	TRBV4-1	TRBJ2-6	TGCGCCAGCAGCCAAGGGTCGCATGCTGGGGCCAACGTCCTGACTTTC	CASSQGSHAGANVLTF
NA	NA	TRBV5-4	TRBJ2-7	TGTGCCAGCAGTGCCGACAGAAACGAGCAGTACTTC	CASSADRNEQYF
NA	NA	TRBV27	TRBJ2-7	TGTGCCAGCAGTTTCTTGGCAGGGTGGTACGAGCAGTACTTC	CASSFLAGWYEQYF
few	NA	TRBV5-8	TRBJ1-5	TGTGCCAGCAGCTTATGGGGTCAGCCCCAGCATTTT	CASSLWGQPQHF
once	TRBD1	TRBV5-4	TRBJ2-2	TGTGCCAGCAGCCCCCGACAGGGTTCGACCGGGGAGCTGTTTTTT	CASSPRQGSTGELFF
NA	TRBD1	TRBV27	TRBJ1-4	TGTGCCAGCAGTTTTTGGACAGGGGGCCCTGAAAAACTGTTTTTT	CASSFWTGGPEKLFF
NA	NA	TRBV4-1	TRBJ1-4	TGCGCCAGCAGCCAAGATGGGCCGCCCGTGAAACTGTTTTTT	CASSQDGPPVKLFF
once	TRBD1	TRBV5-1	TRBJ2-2	TGCGCCAGCAGCTGGGACAGTAACGCCGGGGAGCTGTTTTTT	CASSWDSNAGELFF
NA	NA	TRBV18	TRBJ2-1	TGTGCCAGCTCACGGGAGTCCCGGAGCACCTACAATGAGCAGTTCTTC	CASSRESRSTYNEQFF
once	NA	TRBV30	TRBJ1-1	TGTGCCTGGACCCCTTCGAGCGTCTTGAACACTGAAGCTTTCTTT	CAWTPSSVLNTEAFF
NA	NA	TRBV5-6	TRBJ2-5	TGTGCCAGCAGCTTGCGCGGTGGAGAGACCCAGTACTTC	CASSLRGGETQYF
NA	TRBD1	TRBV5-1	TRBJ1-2	TGCGCCAGCAGCTTGGTTTGGACAGGGCCCGCTGGCTACACCTTC	CASSLVWTGPAGYTF
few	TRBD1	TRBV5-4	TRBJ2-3	TGTGCCAGCAACCGGGACAGGGGCACAGATACGCAGTATTTT	CASNRDRGTDTQYF
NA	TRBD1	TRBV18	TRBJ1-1	TGTGCCAGCTCATTCTCTGGGGGGACAGTGAACACTGAAGCTTTCTTT	CASSFSGGTVNTEAFF
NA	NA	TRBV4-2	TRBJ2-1	TGTGCCAGCAGCCAAGACCAGGGCGCGGGATCGAATAATGAGCAGTTCTTC	CASSQDQGAGSNNEQFF
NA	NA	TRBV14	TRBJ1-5	TGTGCCAGCAGCCAACAGGGTATGGAGCCCCAGCATTTT	CASSQQGMEPQHF
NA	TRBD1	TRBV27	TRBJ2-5	TGTGCCAGCAGGCCTAATGGGGACAGAGAGACCCAGTACTTC	CASRPNGDRETQYF
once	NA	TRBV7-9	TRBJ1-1	TGTGCCAGCAGCTTAGGGGCCGGGCCTAATGAAGCTTTCTTT	CASSLGAGPNEAFF
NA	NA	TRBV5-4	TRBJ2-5	TGTGCCAGCAGCCCCAGGGACTTCCAAGAGACCCAGTACTTC	CASSPRDFQETQYF
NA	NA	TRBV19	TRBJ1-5	TGTGCCAGTAGTTTGTCGAACCAAGGGAACAATCAGCCCCAGCATTTT	CASSLSNQGNNQPQHF
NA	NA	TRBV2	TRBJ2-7	TGTGCCAGCAGTCCCGTGGGGGGCGGGAGCTGGGAGCAGTACTTC	CASSPVGGGSWEQYF
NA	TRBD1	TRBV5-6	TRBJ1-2	TGTGCCAGCAGCTACGCCGGACAGGGGAACTATGGCTACACCTTC	CASSYAGQGNYGYTF
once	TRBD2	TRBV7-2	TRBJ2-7	TGTGCCACGGGGGGGAGACAGGAGACCTACGAGCAGTACTTC	CATGGRQETYEQYF
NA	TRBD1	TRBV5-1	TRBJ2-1	TGCGCCAGCAGCACCGGACAGGGAGGTTTTGGTGAGCAGTTCTTC	CASSTGQGGFGEQFF
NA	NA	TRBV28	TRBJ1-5	TGTGCCAGCAGTTTATGGGATCGCAATCAGCCCCAGCATTTT	CASSLWDRNQPQHF
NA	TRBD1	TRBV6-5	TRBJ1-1	TGTGCCAGCAGTTACGCAAGGGGGCGATGGACTGAAGCTTTCTTT	CASSYARGRWTEAFF
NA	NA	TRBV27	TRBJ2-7	TGTGCCAGCAGCTTCGATCCTACCTACGAGCAGTACTTC	CASSFDPTYEQYF
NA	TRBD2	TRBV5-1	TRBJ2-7	TGCGCCAGCAGCCCCGGCACTAGCGGGAACGAGCAGTACTTC	CASSPGTSGNEQYF
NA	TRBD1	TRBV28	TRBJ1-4	TGTGCCAGCACCAGGAGGGACAGGGGTGAAAAACTGTTTTTT	CASTRRDRGEKLFF
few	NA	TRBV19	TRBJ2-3	TGTGCCAGTAGTCCCCGACAGGATATCACAGATACGCAGTATTTT	CASSPRQDITDTQYF
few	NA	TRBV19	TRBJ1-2	TGTGCCAGTACCCCTCAGGGACTCGGCTATGGCTACACCTTC	CASTPQGLGYGYTF
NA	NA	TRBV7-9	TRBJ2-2	TGTGCCAGCAGCTTAGTATCAGGCACCGGGGAGCTGTTTTTT	CASSLVSGTGELFF
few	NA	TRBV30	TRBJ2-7	TGTGCCTGGAAGGCAGGAGCCTACGAGCAGTACTTC	CAWKAGAYEQYF
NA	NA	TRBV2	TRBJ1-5	TGTGCCAGCAGTCCGGGACACAGCAATCAGCCCCAGCATTTT	CASSPGHSNQPQHF
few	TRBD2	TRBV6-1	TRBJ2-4	TGTGCCAGCAGTGAAGGGGTACTAGCGGGGGGGTCCCCAGGGCAGTACTTC	CASSEGVLAGGSPGQYF
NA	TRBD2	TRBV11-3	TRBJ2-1	TGTGCCAGCAGCTCGGCGGGAGGGCTCAATGAGCAGTTCTTC	CASSSAGGLNEQFF
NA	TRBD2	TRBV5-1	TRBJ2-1	TGCGCCAGCAGCCCAGCGGGAACATCCTACAATGAGCAGTTCTTC	CASSPAGTSYNEQFF
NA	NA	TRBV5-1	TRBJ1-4	TGCGCCAGCAGTACCCCGACCGCTAATGAAAAACTGTTTTTT	CASSTPTANEKLFF
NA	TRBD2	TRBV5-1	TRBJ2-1	TGCGCCAGCAGCTTGGTCTCGACTAGCGTCAACAATGAGCAGTTCTTC	CASSLVSTSVNNEQFF
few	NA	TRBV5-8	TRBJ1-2	TGTGCCAGGGGGATAACAGGGATCTATGGCTACACCTTC	CARGITGIYGYTF
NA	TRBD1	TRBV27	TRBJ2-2	TGTGCCAGCACAAGGACAGGGAACACCGGGGAGCTGTTTTTT	CASTRTGNTGELFF
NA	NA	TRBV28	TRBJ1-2	TGTGCCAGCAGTCTCCAGGGCCTCTATGGCTACACCTTC	CASSLQGLYGYTF
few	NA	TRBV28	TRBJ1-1	TGTGCCAGCAGTCGAAGCTTCATGAACACTGAAGCTTTCTTT	CASSRSFMNTEAFF
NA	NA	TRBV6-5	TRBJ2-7	TGTGCCAGCAGTTACAATGGGGGGCACGAGCAGTACTTC	CASSYNGGHEQYF
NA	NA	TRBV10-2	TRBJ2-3	TGCGCCAGCAGTGAACAGCGTTTGAGAGGCACAGATACGCAGTATTTT	CASSEQRLRGTDTQYF
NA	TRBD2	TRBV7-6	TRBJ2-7	TGTGCCAGCAGCCCGAATATAGCGGGAGTCGGCGAGCAGTACTTC	CASSPNIAGVGEQYF
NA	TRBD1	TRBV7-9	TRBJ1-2	TGTGCCAGCAGCTCCCCCCGGACAGGACCTAACTATGGCTACACCTTC	CASSSPRTGPNYGYTF
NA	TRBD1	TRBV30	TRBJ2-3	TGTGCCTGGGGGACAGGGAGCACAGATACGCAGTATTTT	CAWGTGSTDTQYF
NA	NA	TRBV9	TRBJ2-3	TGTGCCAGCAGCCCCGCTTTCGGGAGCCCCGAGGCAGATACGCAGTATTTT	CASSPAFGSPEADTQYF